This TCR beta chain was sequenced for a study of T-cell memory formation after mild COVID-19. TCRdb redid the calling of the 5' RACE reads with MiXCR, one entry per CDR3 protein. The sample includes fewer than 300,000 distinct CDR3 sequences, approximately 15% of them seen just once. The germline gives CDR1 SGHVS, CDR2 FQNEAQ. This CDR3 is 16 amino acids long. Trimming cost V 3 bases and J 2 bases, with 15 bases left between them. The TCR sequence derives from a man younger than 30 who had mild COVID-19 (a few samples of this study predate the infection). Cell type and time point are not known. The sample taken for sequencing was PBMCs or a T cell subset sorted from them (not recorded which). V and J are TRBV7-8 and TRBJ2-3; D call uncertain. The CDR3 nucleotides read TGTGCCAGCAGCTTGGAGAGGTGGGCGCCCACAGATACGCAGTATTTT. Residues: CASSLERWAPTDTQYF.